Within the sample, the clone carrying this TCR beta chain is medium-sized. This sample is part of a study of immune characterization of retroperitoneal liposarcoma. One entry per CDR3 protein, called by TCRdb with MiXCR from the PCR reads. The sample holds around 3,000 distinct CDR3 sequences, about 45% seen once. This CDR3 region has 15 residues. Looked up from germline, CDR1 is SGHTA and CDR2 is FQGNSA. V lost 1 base, J lost 10 bases, and 17 bases lay in between. Sequencing was carried out using tumor tissue. The receptor's source is a male donor with retroperitoneal liposarcoma. The chain recombines TRBV7-2 with TRBJ2-1, with D maybe TRBD2 (6 bases). DNA for the CDR3: TGTGCCAGCAGCTTAGATAGGCAGCGGGTGTTCGAGCAGTTCTTC. Amino acid sequence: CASSLDRQRVFEQFF.